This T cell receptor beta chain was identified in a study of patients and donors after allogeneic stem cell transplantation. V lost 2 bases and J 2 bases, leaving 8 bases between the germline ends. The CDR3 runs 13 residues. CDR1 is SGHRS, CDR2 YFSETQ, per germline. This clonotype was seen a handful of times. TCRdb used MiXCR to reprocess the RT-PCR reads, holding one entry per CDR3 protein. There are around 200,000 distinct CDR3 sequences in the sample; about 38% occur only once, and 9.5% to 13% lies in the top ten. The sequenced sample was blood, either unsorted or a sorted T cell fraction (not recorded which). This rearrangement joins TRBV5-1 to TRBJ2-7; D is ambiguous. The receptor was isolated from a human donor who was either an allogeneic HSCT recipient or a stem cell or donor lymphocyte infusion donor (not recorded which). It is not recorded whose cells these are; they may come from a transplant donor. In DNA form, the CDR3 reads TGCGCCAGCAGCTTAGGACCCCCCTACGAGCAGTACTTC. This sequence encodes CASSLGPPYEQYF.